Listed here are 15 T cell receptor beta chains from one sample, sequenced in a study of blood T cell repertoires in COVID-19. Some clones are missing from TCRdb's copy, which holds only in-frame ones; the method was immunoSEQ multiplex PCR. The data hold 100,000 to 150,000 clones, with around 91% observed a single time. The sample taken for sequencing was peripheral blood. The receptors shown here come from a man aged 70 or older with active or convalescent COVID-19.

V gene TRBV10-3 combines with J gene TRBJ1-2; 7 nucleotides match TRBD1. Germline CDR1 and CDR2: ENHRY and SYGVKD. This CDR3 contains 13 residues. The trim removed 10 bases at V and 5 bases at J, leaving 10 bases unmatched. The CDR3 nucleotides read TGTGCCACCGGGGGATCGACAGGGTATGGCTACACCTTC. Residues: CATGGSTGYGYTF.

The chain links TRBV6-4 to TRBJ2-6, with unresolved D. There are 16 residues in the CDR3. With 6 bases removed from V and 0 bases from J, the gap between germline ends came to 12 bases. Germline values: CDR1 MRHNA, CDR2 SNTAGT. The CDR3 sequence: CASSPAPSSGANVLTF. In nucleotides, the CDR3 is TGTGCCAGCAGCCCGGCCCCTAGCTCTGGGGCCAACGTCCTGACTTTC.

The CDR3 reads CASHRTGGWRDSNQPQHF. The CDR3, as DNA: TGTGCCAGTCATCGCACAGGGGGTTGGAGGGATAGCAATCAGCCCCAGCATTTT. The J gene is TRBJ1-5, the V gene TRBV19; TRBD1 matches at 8 bases. The CDR3 contains 18 residues. V trimming: 8 bases; J trimming: 0 bases; junction bases outside the gene matches: 15. The germline gives CDR1 LNHDA, CDR2 SQIVND (reference sequence).

This rearrangement joins TRBV20-1 to TRBJ1-5, with TRBD1 identical over 9 bases. The germline gives CDR1 DFQATT, CDR2 SNEGSKA (reference sequence). V was clipped by 6 bases and J by 14 bases; unmatched bases: 5. CDR3 length: 10 amino acids. This CDR3 is CSALGQGEHF. The CDR3 region has the DNA TGCAGTGCCCTGGGACAGGGTGAGCATTTT.

This chain joins TRBV28 and TRBJ1-1; 8 bases agree with TRBD1. The CDR3 is made up of 13 amino acids. V trimming: 8 bases; J trimming: 0 bases; junction bases outside the gene matches: 2. The germline V gene has CDR1 MDHEN and CDR2 SYDVKM. CDR3 region: CASYRGVNTEAFF. CDR3 DNA sequence: TGTGCCAGCTACAGGGGGGTGAACACTGAAGCTTTCTTT.

The V call is TRBV2, the J call TRBJ1-2; 7 bases agree with TRBD1. The CDR3 has 14 amino acids. V shed 6 bases, J shed 0 bases, and the junction held 4 bases outside the gene matches. CDR1 and CDR2 from the germline V gene are SNHLY and FYNNEI. The DNA for the CDR3 is TGTGCCAGCAGGGGACAGACTACTAACTATGGCTACACCTTC. The encoded protein is CASRGQTTNYGYTF.

The rearrangement joins TRBV11-1 to TRBJ1-1; 8 bases are shared with TRBD1. CDR1 and CDR2 from the germline V gene are SGHAT and FQDESV (reference sequence). The length of the CDR3 is 15 residues. With V trimmed by 5 bases and J by 5 bases, 10 bases remained unmatched. CDR3 DNA sequence: TGTGCCAGCAGCGGACAGGGTGCCCCCGTGACTGAAGCTTTCTTT. This gives the protein CASSGQGAPVTEAFF.

A note on this clone: Relative to the germline gene, one junction end is altered; a read error may explain this. The chain carries TRBV30 and TRBJ2-2, with 9 bases fitting TRBD2. The CDR3 runs to 15 residues. CDR1 and CDR2 from the germline V gene are GTSNPN and SVGIG (reference sequence). The CDR3 loop is CARAVAGANAGELFF. The DNA for the CDR3 is TGTGCCCGTGCGGTAGCGGGAGCGAACGCCGGGGAGCTGTTTTTT.

The V call is TRBV6-5, the J call TRBJ1-2; 9 bases are a match to TRBD1. The J segment lost 7 bases and the V segment lost 4 bases, leaving 13 bases of the junction unmatched. Germline CDR1 and CDR2: MNHEY and SVGAGI. There are 16 residues in the CDR3. The CDR3 DNA reads as TGTGCCAGCAGTTCTAGACCGGGACAGGGTTTAGGTGGCTACACCTTC. Translated, it gives CASSSRPGQGLGGYTF.

The chain couples TRBV6-1 to TRBJ1-4; 10 bases are shared with TRBD1. The CDR3 has 16 residues. J was trimmed by 5 bases and V by 0 bases; bases with no gene match: 3. Germline V gives CDR1 MNHNS, CDR2 SASEGT. The chain's CDR3 is CASSEAGTGANEKLFF. CDR3 nucleotide sequence: TGTGCCAGCAGTGAAGCGGGGACAGGGGCCAATGAAAAACTGTTTTTT.

The rearrangement uses TRBV28 and TRBJ2-1; tentative D call: TRBD1 (6 bases). CDR1 is MDHEN and CDR2 is SYDVKM in the germline V gene. Trimming shortened V by 8 bases and J by 5 bases, and 16 bases separated the two germline ends. This CDR3 contains 14 residues. In nucleotides, the CDR3 is TGTGCCAGCCTAAAGGACAGTCCTGACAATGAGCAGTTCTTC. This sequence encodes CASLKDSPDNEQFF. The full variable domain, its missing parts supplied by reference TRBV28 and TRBJ2-1, is DVKVTQSSRYLVKRTGEKVFLECVQDMDHENMFWYRQDPGLGLRLIYFSYDVKMKEKGDIPEGYSVSREKKERFSLILESASTNQTSMYLCASLKDSPDNEQFFGPGTRLTVL.

The V call is TRBV21-1, the J call TRBJ2-6; the table's D call, TRBD1, has no DNA check behind it. TRBV21-1 is classified as a pseudogene. There are 16 residues in the CDR3. The CDR3 spells CASSKGQFSGANVLTF. In nucleotides, the CDR3 is TGTGCCAGCAGCAAGGGACAGTTCTCTGGGGCCAACGTCCTGACTTTC.

CDR3 protein: CASSVTSGSIRGTDTQYF. DNA for the CDR3: TGTGCCAGTAGTGTGACTAGCGGGAGTATCCGGGGCACAGATACGCAGTATTTT. The J gene is TRBJ2-3, the V gene TRBV19; TRBD2 aligns across 12 bases. V was clipped by 5 bases and J by 1 base; unmatched bases: 10. The CDR3 length is 18 residues. In germline, CDR1 is LNHDA, CDR2 SQIVND (reference sequence).

The chain combines TRBV27 with TRBJ1-2; 7 nucleotides agree with TRBD1. The ends lost 5 bases at V and 8 bases at J; junction bases unmatched: 17. Germline loops: CDR1 MNHEY, CDR2 SMNVEV (reference sequence). The CDR3 covers 16 residues. CDR3 sequence: CASSPGQGEFHRGYTF. CDR3 DNA sequence: TGTGCCAGCAGTCCTGGTCAGGGGGAGTTTCATAGAGGCTACACCTTC.

The chain combines TRBV11-2 with TRBJ1-2, with 11 positions matching TRBD1. V gave up 1 base and J gave up 5 bases; unmatched junction bases: 6. CDR1 and CDR2 (germline): SGHAT, FQNNGV. The CDR3 covers 16 residues. The CDR3 protein is CASSLGGGQGAYGYTF. CDR3 coding DNA: TGTGCCAGCAGCTTAGGAGGAGGACAGGGGGCTTATGGCTACACCTTC.